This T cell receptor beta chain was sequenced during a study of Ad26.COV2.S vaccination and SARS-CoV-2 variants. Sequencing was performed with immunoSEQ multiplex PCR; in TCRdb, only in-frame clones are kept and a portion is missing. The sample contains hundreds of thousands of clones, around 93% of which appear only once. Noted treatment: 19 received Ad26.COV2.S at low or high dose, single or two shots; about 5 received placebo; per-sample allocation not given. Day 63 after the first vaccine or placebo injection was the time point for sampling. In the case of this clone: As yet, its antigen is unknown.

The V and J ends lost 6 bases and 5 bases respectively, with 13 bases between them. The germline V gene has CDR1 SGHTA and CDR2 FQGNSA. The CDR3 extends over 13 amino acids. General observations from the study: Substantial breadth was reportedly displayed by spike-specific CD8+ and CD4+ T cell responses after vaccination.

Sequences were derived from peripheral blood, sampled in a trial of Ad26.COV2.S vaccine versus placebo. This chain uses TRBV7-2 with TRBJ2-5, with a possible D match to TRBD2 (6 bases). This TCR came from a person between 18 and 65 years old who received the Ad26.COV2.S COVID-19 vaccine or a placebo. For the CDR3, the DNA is TGTGCCAGCAGTCGGGCTAGCGTCGAGACCCAGTACTTC. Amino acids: CASSRASVETQYF.